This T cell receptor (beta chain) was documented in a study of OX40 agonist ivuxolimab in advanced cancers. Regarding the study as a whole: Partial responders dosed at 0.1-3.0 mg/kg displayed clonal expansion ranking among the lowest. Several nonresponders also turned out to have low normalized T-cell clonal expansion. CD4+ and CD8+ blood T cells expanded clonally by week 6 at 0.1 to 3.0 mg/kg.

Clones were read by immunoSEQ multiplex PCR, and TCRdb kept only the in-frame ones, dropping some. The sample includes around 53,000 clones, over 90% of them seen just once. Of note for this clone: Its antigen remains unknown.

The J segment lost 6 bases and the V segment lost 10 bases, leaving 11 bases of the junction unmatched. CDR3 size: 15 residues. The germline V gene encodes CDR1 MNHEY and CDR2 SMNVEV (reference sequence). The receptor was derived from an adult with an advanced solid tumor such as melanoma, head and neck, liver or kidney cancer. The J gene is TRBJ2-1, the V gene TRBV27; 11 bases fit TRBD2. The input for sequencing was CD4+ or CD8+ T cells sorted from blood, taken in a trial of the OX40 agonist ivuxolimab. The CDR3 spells CATNHGTSGSNEQFF. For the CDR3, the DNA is TGTGCCACTAACCACGGGACTAGCGGTTCCAATGAGCAGTTCTTC.